The 28 T cell receptor beta chains listed next were all sequenced from one sample in a study of OX40 agonist ivuxolimab in advanced cancers. TCRdb's table, derived via immunoSEQ multiplex PCR, lists solely in-frame clones and lacks some. There are 70,000 to 95,000 clones in the sample; around 88% occur only once, and around 0.8% lies in the top ten. This sample comprised CD4+ or CD8+ T cells sorted from blood, obtained in a trial of the OX40 agonist ivuxolimab. All receptors derive from an adult with an advanced solid tumor such as melanoma, head and neck, liver or kidney cancer.

The chain combines TRBV6-5 with TRBJ1-2; D possibly corresponds to TRBD1 (5 bases). In germline, CDR1 is MNHEY, CDR2 SVGAGI. This CDR3 is 16 amino acids long. The V end was cut by 0 bases, the J end by 5 bases, with 16 bases between. The CDR3 sequence is CASSYSTGRWGYGYTF. CDR3 in DNA: TGTGCCAGCAGTTACTCAACGGGACGCTGGGGGTATGGCTACACCTTC.

The CDR3 is CASSHSRTGGTEAFF. In DNA, the CDR3 is TGTGCCAGCAGCCACTCCAGGACAGGGGGAACTGAAGCTTTCTTT. The chain carries TRBV6-5 and TRBJ1-1; 10 nucleotides match TRBD1. The CDR3 totals 15 residues. Germline CDR1 is MNHEY and CDR2 is SVGAGI. V shed 6 bases and J 5 bases; nucleotides not matched to a gene: 9.

The count of this clone is one. This chain uses TRBV10-3 with TRBJ2-6; D gene unclear. CDR1 and CDR2 (germline): ENHRY, SYGVKD. The CDR3 is 14 residues long. The V end lost 8 bases, the J end lost 4 bases, and 12 bases lay between the germline ends. The CDR3 loop reads CAIPGEMGANVLTF. In nucleotides, the CDR3 is TGTGCCATCCCTGGGGAAATGGGGGCCAACGTCCTGACTTTC.

The rearrangement links TRBV11-2 to TRBJ2-5; 7 bases align to TRBD1. After removal of 4 bases from V and 14 bases from J, the junction contained 13 bases not matched to a gene. The CDR3 is made up of 13 amino acids. The germline V gene encodes CDR1 SGHAT and CDR2 FQNNGV. The CDR3: CASSSLGQVLPYF. The DNA of the CDR3 is TGTGCCAGCAGCTCGTTAGGACAGGTCTTACCTTACTTC.

This clone has a single count. The chain employs TRBV29-1 and TRBJ1-1, with 9 bases that match TRBD1. With 5 bases clipped from V and 4 bases from J, the junction kept 2 bases outside the gene matches. This CDR3 contains 12 residues. Germline V gene sequence: CDR1 SQVTM, CDR2 ANQGSEA. The CDR3 sequence is CSVWDRATEAFF. CDR3 coding DNA: TGCAGCGTTTGGGACAGGGCCACTGAAGCTTTCTTT.

The chain links TRBV30 to TRBJ1-3, with D possibly TRBD1 on 5 matching bases. Per the germline V gene, CDR1 is GTSNPN and CDR2 is SVGIG (reference sequence). V dropped 2 bases and J dropped 0 bases, with 17 bases sitting between them. The CDR3 extends over 17 amino acids. The CDR3 DNA reads TGTGCCTGGAGTCCCCGGGACGGACCCAACTCTGGAAACACCATATATTTT. It is translated as CAWSPRDGPNSGNTIYF. The full variable domain, its missing parts supplied by reference TRBV30 and TRBJ1-3, is SQTIHQWPATLVQPVGSPLSLECTVEGTSNPNLYWYRQAAGRGLQLLFYSVGIGQISSEVPQNLSASRPQDRQFILSSKKLLLSDSGFYLCAWSPRDGPNSGNTIYFGEGSWLTVV.

V gene TRBV19 combines with J gene TRBJ1-3; TRBD1 is a possible D gene (5 bases). Per the germline V gene, CDR1 is LNHDA and CDR2 is SQIVND (reference sequence). The CDR3 is 16 residues long. Trimming left V 3 bases short and J 0 bases short, with 12 bases between. This CDR3 reads CASSIGHSVSGNTIYF. The CDR3 bases are TGTGCCAGTAGTATTGGACACAGCGTCTCTGGAAACACCATATATTTT.

The chain carries TRBV6-1 and TRBJ1-5; D is undetermined. CDR3 length equals 15 residues. In germline, CDR1 is MNHNS, CDR2 SASEGT. V lost 5 bases and J 3 bases, leaving 14 bases between the germline ends. The CDR3 loop is CASSQSWGSNQPQHF. In DNA form, the CDR3 reads TGTGCCAGCAGTCAATCTTGGGGATCCAATCAGCCCCAGCATTTT.

This rearrangement joins TRBV30 to TRBJ2-1; D is uncertain. There are 12 residues in the CDR3. In germline, CDR1 is GTSNPN, CDR2 SVGIG (reference sequence). V was trimmed by 3 bases and J by 9 bases, leaving 12 bases between them. CDR3: CAWRTLKGEQFF. Here the CDR3 DNA reads TGTGCCTGGAGGACCCTGAAGGGTGAGCAGTTCTTC.

The CDR3 region is CASRQVTDNQPQHF. In DNA form, the CDR3 reads TGTGCCAGTAGACAGGTGACTGACAATCAGCCCCAGCATTTT. V is TRBV19 and J is TRBJ1-5, with D maybe TRBD1 (5 bases). The CDR3 loop spans 14 amino acids. The ends were cut back, 6 bases at V and 3 bases at J, with 12 bases in the middle. The germline V gene encodes CDR1 LNHDA and CDR2 SQIVND (reference sequence).

The CDR3 DNA sequence: TGTGCCAGCAGCCAAGACAGGGTTTTAACCCACGAGCAGTACTTC. Residues: CASSQDRVLTHEQYF. This sequence joins TRBV7-8 and TRBJ2-7, with TRBD1 matching over 7 bases. This CDR3 has 15 residues. With V trimmed by 5 bases and J by 5 bases, 12 bases remained unmatched. Per germline, CDR1 SGHVS and CDR2 FQNEAQ.

The rearrangement uses TRBV4-1 and TRBJ2-7, with TRBD1 as a possible D gene (5 bases). Germline V gene lookup returns CDR1 MGHRA and CDR2 YSYEKL. The length of the CDR3 is 14 residues. The V and J ends lost 4 bases and 3 bases respectively, with 13 bases between them. The CDR3 DNA follows: TGCGCCAGCAGCCCTCGAGGAAGGGGCTACGAGCAGTACTTC. Translated, it gives CASSPRGRGYEQYF.

The gene calls are TRBV7-8 and TRBJ1-1; D not resolved. This CDR3 region has 14 residues. Trimming pared 1 base from V and 1 base from J, leaving 7 bases between. Germline CDR1 reads SGHVS; CDR2 reads FQNEAQ. The CDR3 is CASSLEGRNTEAFF. DNA of the CDR3: TGTGCCAGCAGCTTAGAGGGCAGGAACACTGAAGCTTTCTTT.

V usage is TRBV5-6 and J usage is TRBJ2-4, with 8 bases identical to TRBD1. The J segment lost 5 bases and the V segment lost 4 bases, leaving 8 bases of the junction unmatched. The CDR3 length is 15 residues. In germline, CDR1 is SGHDT, CDR2 YYEEEE. CDR3 DNA: TGTGCCAGCAGCATCGCGGACAGGGATGAAAACATTCAGTACTTC. It codes for CASSIADRDENIQYF.

The chain combines TRBV7-9 with TRBJ1-2; D unresolved. V gave up 2 bases and J gave up 4 bases, with 17 bases separating them. CDR3 length: 16 residues. Germline loops: CDR1 SEHNR, CDR2 FQNEAQ (reference sequence). CDR3 bases: TGTGCCAGCAGCTTATTCACGGCAGGCAAAACCTATGGCTACACCTTC. Translated, it gives CASSLFTAGKTYGYTF.

The J gene is TRBJ2-1, the V gene TRBV28; 15 nucleotides line up with TRBD2. V trimming: 5 bases; J trimming: 7 bases; junction bases outside the gene matches: 6. The CDR3 runs 16 residues. Germline V lookup: CDR1 MDHEN, CDR2 SYDVKM. The CDR3 loop is CASSPGLAGGRNEQFF. CDR3 DNA sequence: TGTGCCAGCAGTCCCGGACTAGCGGGGGGGCGGAATGAGCAGTTCTTC.

The J gene is TRBJ1-5, the V gene TRBV15, with TRBD1 matching over 11 bases. The CDR3 covers 13 residues. V trimming: 8 bases; J trimming: 5 bases; junction bases outside the gene matches: 2. The germline gives CDR1 LNHNV, CDR2 YYDKDF (reference sequence). The DNA for the CDR3 is TGTGCCACCGGACAGGGGGCCGATCAGCCCCAGCATTTT. Its translation: CATGQGADQPQHF.

There are a few counts of this clone. The J gene is TRBJ1-3, the V gene TRBV6-6; a possible D gene is TRBD1 (6 bases). Germline loops: CDR1 MNHNY, CDR2 SVGAGI (reference sequence). The V end lost 0 bases, the J end lost 0 bases, and 9 bases lay between the germline ends. The CDR3 consists of 16 residues. CDR3 residues: CASSYSGGLSGNTIYF. The CDR3 region has the DNA TGTGCCAGCAGTTACTCGGGGGGCCTCTCTGGAAACACCATATATTTT.

The chain carries TRBV21-1 and TRBJ1-6; the table's D call, TRBD1, has no DNA check behind it. TRBV21-1 constitutes a pseudogene. The CDR3 is 14 residues long. This CDR3 reads CASDPGQTNSPLHF. The CDR3 DNA reads as TGTGCCAGCGACCCAGGACAGACGAATTCACCCCTCCACTTT.

The V and J genes are TRBV28 and TRBJ2-7, with D tentatively TRBD2 (6 bases). The germline CDR1 and CDR2 sequences are MDHEN and SYDVKM. With 7 bases removed from V and 2 bases from J, the gap between germline ends came to 18 bases. The CDR3 runs 15 residues. CDR3 region: CASTLPGLRPYEQYF. DNA of the CDR3: TGTGCCAGCACCCTCCCGGGACTGAGACCCTACGAGCAGTACTTC.

The chain carries TRBV9 and TRBJ2-1, with a weak D call TRBD2 (6 bases). The V end lost 3 bases, the J end lost 2 bases, and 12 bases lay between the germline ends. CDR3 size: 15 residues. Germline lookup yields CDR1 SGDLS and CDR2 YYNGEE. The DNA of the CDR3 is TGTGCCAGCAGCGCGTCCGGGACTGCCTACAATGAGCAGTTCTTC. Translation gives CASSASGTAYNEQFF.

The J gene is TRBJ2-5, the V gene TRBV11-3, with unresolved D. Germline CDR1 and CDR2: SGHNT and YENEEA. Between the trimmed V and J ends, which lost 5 bases and 4 bases, there was a span of 11 bases. The CDR3 is made up of 13 amino acids. The CDR3 region has the DNA TGTGCCAGCAGCCGCTCGGTGGCAGAGACCCAGTACTTC. This translates into CASSRSVAETQYF.

This clone was detected only a few times. The chain employs TRBV19 and TRBJ2-5; 8 bases fit TRBD1. The CDR3 totals 14 residues. From germline, CDR1 is LNHDA and CDR2 SQIVND (reference sequence). The trim removed 11 bases at V and 5 bases at J, leaving 13 bases unmatched. CDR3 bases: TGTGCCGCCGGGCGCAGGGGGCAGCTGGAGACCCAGTACTTC. Translating gives CAAGRRGQLETQYF. The full variable domain, rest sourced from reference TRBV19 and TRBJ2-5, is DGGITQSPKYLFRKEGQNVTLSCEQNLNHDAMYWYRQDPGQGLRLIYYSQIVNDFQKGDIAEGYSVSREKKESFPLTVTSAQKNPTAFYLCAAGRRGQLETQYFGPGTRLLVL.

The V call is TRBV7-7, the J call TRBJ2-5; the match to TRBD1 covers 7 bases. Trimming took 4 bases from V and 0 from J; bases not matched to a gene: 5. The V gene's germline CDR1 is SSHAT and CDR2 FNYEAQ (reference sequence). This CDR3 has 15 residues. DNA of the CDR3: TGTGCCAGCAGCTCTCGGACAGGCAACCAAGAGACCCAGTACTTC. This gives the protein CASSSRTGNQETQYF.

This rearrangement joins TRBV7-9 to TRBJ1-4, with 9 bases that match TRBD1. V lost 6 bases and J lost 0; bases outside the gene matches: 8. CDR1 and CDR2 (germline): SEHNR, FQNEAQ (reference sequence). CDR3 size: 17 residues. CDR3 in DNA: TGTGCCAGCAGTCGGGGACAGGGCGCATCAACTAATGAAAAACTGTTTTTT. Its protein product is CASSRGQGASTNEKLFF.

The V gene is TRBV7-2, the J gene TRBJ2-2; unclear D gene. CDR3 length equals 14 residues. The V gene lost 3 bases and the J gene lost 4 bases, with 9 bases spanning the gap. Germline V gene sequence: CDR1 SGHTA, CDR2 FQGNSA. CDR3 nucleotides: TGTGCCAGCAGCTTCCAGTTTGCCACCGGGGAGCTGTTTTTT. This encodes CASSFQFATGELFF.

V is TRBV7-9 and J is TRBJ2-1; TRBD2 aligns across 10 bases. After removal of 3 bases from V and 7 bases from J, the junction contained 6 bases not matched to a gene. The CDR3 is 15 residues long. The V gene's germline CDR1 is SEHNR and CDR2 FQNEAQ (reference sequence). The CDR3 loop reads CASSLALAGENEQFF. The CDR3 DNA is TGTGCCAGCAGCTTGGCCCTAGCGGGAGAGAATGAGCAGTTCTTC.

The chain combines TRBV5-6 with TRBJ2-2; TRBD2 matches at 8 bases. V dropped 4 bases and J dropped 2; count of bases not matched to a gene: 7. Looked up from germline, CDR1 is SGHDT and CDR2 is YYEEEE. The CDR3 covers 16 residues. The CDR3 protein is CASSGGTSTNTGELFF. CDR3 sequence (DNA): TGTGCCAGCAGCGGGGGGACTAGTACAAACACCGGGGAGCTGTTTTTT.